Below are 9 T cell receptor beta chains sequenced from a single sample in a study of cytomegalovirus exposure and HLA in healthy donors. PCR employed 60 Vbeta and 13 Jbeta primers. Profiled with immunoSEQ multiplex PCR; TCRdb holds only in-frame clones, not every one. This table holds 45,000 or so clones. The sequenced sample consisted of PBMCs. Receptors originate from a male donor in good health and CMV-seronegative.

The CDR3 loop is CSVLDRETQYF. The CDR3, as DNA: TGCAGCGTCCTCGACAGGGAGACCCAGTACTTC. The chain employs TRBV29-1 and TRBJ2-5; TRBD1 might be the D (6 bases). Germline CDR1 SQVTM, CDR2 ANQGSEA. V shed 6 bases and J shed 5 bases, with 10 bases lying between them. The length of the CDR3 is 11 residues.

This sequence joins TRBV18 and TRBJ2-5; TRBD2 agrees at 9 bases. Trimming took 1 base from V and 2 from J; bases not matched to a gene: 8. Germline values: CDR1 KGHSH, CDR2 LQKENI. The CDR3 is made up of 17 amino acids. CDR3 bases: TGTGCCAGCTCACCACTGGCGGCTAGCGGGACGCAAGAGACCCAGTACTTC. It translates to CASSPLAASGTQETQYF.

V usage is TRBV7-9 and J usage is TRBJ2-2; 9 bases agree with TRBD1. V lost 1 base, J lost 6 bases, and 6 bases stayed unmatched. CDR3 size: 16 residues. The germline CDR1 and CDR2 sequences are SEHNR and FQNEAQ (reference sequence). For the CDR3, the DNA is TGTGCCAGCAGCTTAGGGACAGGGGAGTCCGCCGGGGAGCTGTTTTTT. Amino acid sequence: CASSLGTGESAGELFF.

V gene TRBV6-1 combines with J gene TRBJ1-4, with 9 positions matching TRBD1. The CDR3 consists of 15 residues. V lost 4 bases to trimming and J lost 7 bases; unmatched junction nucleotides: 7. Germline-derived CDR1 and CDR2 are MNHNS and SASEGT. CDR3 sequence: CASSGNRGQGEKLFF. The CDR3 nucleotides read TGTGCCAGCAGTGGAAACAGGGGGCAGGGTGAAAAACTGTTTTTT.

V is TRBV28 and J is TRBJ2-1; possible D gene TRBD1, 5 bases. The CDR3 is 13 amino acids. Germline V gives CDR1 MDHEN, CDR2 SYDVKM. Between the trimmed V and J ends, which lost 1 base and 8 bases, there was a span of 9 bases. The CDR3 loop reads CASSLLGRDEQFF. The CDR3 DNA follows: TGTGCCAGCAGTTTATTGGGCAGGGATGAGCAGTTCTTC.

This chain uses TRBV6-5 with TRBJ1-1; 8 bases line up with TRBD1. V lost 6 bases, J lost 4 bases, and 10 bases stayed unmatched. Per germline, CDR1 MNHEY and CDR2 SVGAGI. This CDR3 is 15 amino acids long. CDR3 sequence: CASRLTGGVSTEAFF. DNA for the CDR3: TGTGCCAGCAGACTCACAGGGGGAGTGAGCACTGAAGCTTTCTTT.

This chain uses TRBV11-3 with TRBJ2-2; D perhaps matches TRBD1 (6 bases). Trimming shortened V by 1 base and J by 2 bases, and 17 bases separated the two germline ends. The V gene's germline CDR1 is SGHNT and CDR2 YENEEA. The CDR3 spans 18 residues. CDR3 coding DNA: TGTGCCAGCAGCTTAGGGTCAGCCGGGACACTCAACACCGGGGAGCTGTTTTTT. Translated: CASSLGSAGTLNTGELFF.

V usage is TRBV2 and J usage is TRBJ1-1; 10 bases match TRBD1. The germline CDR1 and CDR2 sequences are SNHLY and FYNNEI. V trimming: 7 bases; J trimming: 0 bases; junction bases outside the gene matches: 11. The CDR3 runs to 17 residues. The CDR3: CASIRGQGRGMNTEAFF. Written as DNA, the CDR3 is TGTGCCAGCATCCGGGGACAGGGGAGGGGCATGAACACTGAAGCTTTCTTT.

This chain connects TRBV25-1 to TRBJ1-1; D is ambiguous. Looked up from germline, CDR1 is MGHDK and CDR2 is SYGVNS. The CDR3 has 12 residues. V was cut by 5 bases and J by 5 bases, with 9 bases left in between. In nucleotides, the CDR3 is TGTGCCAGCAGTTCACCGGGGACTGAAGCTTTCTTT. Protein sequence: CASSSPGTEAFF.